Listed here are 20 T cell receptor beta chains from one sample, sequenced in a study of blood T cell repertoires in COVID-19. Measured with immunoSEQ multiplex PCR; TCRdb has only the in-frame clones, and not every one. The table lists over 150,000 clones, around 89% of them singletons. Sequenced sample: peripheral blood. These receptors all stem from a man over 45 who had recovered from COVID-19.

The chain joins TRBV19 to TRBJ1-5; 11 bases match TRBD1. Germline V gene lookup returns CDR1 LNHDA and CDR2 SQIVND (reference sequence). The J segment lost 9 bases and the V segment lost 7 bases, leaving 5 bases of the junction unmatched. The CDR3 extends over 13 amino acids. CDR3 coding DNA: TGTGCCAGTACCCTGGGACAGGGGGGGCCCCAGCATTTT. Protein: CASTLGQGGPQHF.

The chain recombines TRBV20-1 with TRBJ1-2; 9 bases align to TRBD1. Per the germline V gene, CDR1 is DFQATT and CDR2 is SNEGSKA (reference sequence). The CDR3 length is 13 residues. V gave up 3 bases and J gave up 6 bases; unmatched junction bases: 5. CDR3 sequence (DNA): TGCAGTGCTAGTGGACAGGGGATTGATGGCTACACCTTC. Translation: CSASGQGIDGYTF.

The chain is built from TRBV6-6 and TRBJ2-5; maybe TRBD1 (5 bases). V lost 1 base to trimming and J lost 6 bases, with 9 bases between them. CDR1 and CDR2 (germline): MNHNY, SVGAGI (reference sequence). This CDR3 spans 13 amino acids. CDR3 protein: CASSYLGAQTQYF. The CDR3 DNA sequence: TGTGCCAGCAGTTACTTAGGGGCCCAGACCCAGTACTTC.

The chain couples TRBV27 to TRBJ2-3; 13 nucleotides match TRBD2. CDR1 MNHEY and CDR2 SMNVEV come from the germline V gene (reference sequence). With 0 bases clipped from V and 5 bases from J, the junction kept 2 bases outside the gene matches. The CDR3 length is 16 residues. In DNA, the CDR3 is TGTGCCAGCAGTTTATCGACTAGCGGGGGGATAGATACGCAGTATTTT. As protein: CASSLSTSGGIDTQYF.

V gene TRBV6-2 or TRBV6-3 combines with J gene TRBJ1-1; tentatively, D is TRBD1 (5 bases). V was trimmed by 4 bases and J by 3 bases, leaving 9 bases between them. Germline lookup yields CDR1 MNHEY and CDR2 SVGEGT. This CDR3 has 13 amino acids. CDR3 amino acids: CASSLTGYTEAFF. CDR3 bases: TGTGCCAGCAGTTTAACAGGTTACACTGAAGCTTTCTTT.

The V call is TRBV19, the J call TRBJ1-2; TRBD1 aligns across 8 bases. Trimming took 6 bases from V and 7 from J; bases not matched to a gene: 1. Germline-derived CDR1 and CDR2 are LNHDA and SQIVND (reference sequence). This CDR3 has 11 amino acids. For the CDR3, the DNA is TGTGCCAGTAGCGACAGGGGTGGCTACACCTTC. Its protein is CASSDRGGYTF.

The chain has TRBV11-3 and TRBJ2-2; 8 bases align to TRBD2. V lost 2 bases to trimming and J lost 2 bases; unmatched junction nucleotides: 4. Germline V gene lookup returns CDR1 SGHNT and CDR2 YENEEA. This CDR3 has 16 residues. CDR3 DNA sequence: TGTGCCAGCAGCTTAAGTAGGACTAGCAACACCGGGGAGCTGTTTTTT. The encoded protein is CASSLSRTSNTGELFF.

J is TRBJ2-2 and V is TRBV5-1, with 7 bases matching TRBD2. The trim removed 2 bases at V and 2 bases at J, leaving 3 bases unmatched. The CDR3 has 15 residues. CDR1 and CDR2 (germline): SGHRS, YFSETQ. CDR3 nucleotides: TGCGCCAGCAGCTTTGGCGGGAGTAACACCGGGGAGCTGTTTTTT. The encoded protein is CASSFGGSNTGELFF.

The J gene is TRBJ2-1, the V gene TRBV3-1 (or the pseudogene TRBV3-2), with 9 bases fitting TRBD2. Germline V gives CDR1 LGHDT, CDR2 YNNKEL (reference sequence). The CDR3 extends over 17 amino acids. The J segment lost 9 bases and the V segment lost 0 bases, leaving 12 bases of the junction unmatched. The CDR3 sequence: CASSQDGLAGRSGEQFF. The CDR3 region has the DNA TGTGCCAGCAGCCAAGACGGGCTAGCGGGGAGGAGTGGTGAGCAGTTCTTC.

The chain is built from TRBV6-2 or TRBV6-3 and TRBJ1-5; TRBD1 matches at 10 bases. Trimming removed 5 bases from V and 7 bases from J; junction bases left unmatched: 8. Looked up from germline, CDR1 is MNHEY and CDR2 is SVGEGT. The CDR3 totals 15 residues. The CDR3 region is CASSPGTGVGQPQHF. CDR3 nucleotide sequence: TGTGCCAGCAGTCCCGGGACAGGGGTGGGACAGCCCCAGCATTTT.

This sequence joins TRBV6-5 and TRBJ2-7, with a weak D call TRBD2 (5 bases). Germline CDR1 is MNHEY and CDR2 is SVGAGI. The CDR3 length is 15 residues. Trimming removed 2 bases from V and 2 bases from J, with 13 bases in between. CDR3 protein: CASSYESGITYEQYF. The DNA of the CDR3 is TGTGCCAGCAGTTACGAGTCCGGGATAACCTACGAGCAGTACTTC.

J is TRBJ1-2 and V is TRBV6-2 or TRBV6-3, with D uncertain. Germline assignment: CDR1 MNHEY and CDR2 SVGEGT. CDR3 length: 12 amino acids. V was pared by 2 bases and J by 3 bases, with 4 bases between. The CDR3 nucleotides read TGTGCCAGCAGTTACCCGGACTATGGCTACACCTTC. This translates into CASSYPDYGYTF.

The chain carries TRBV7-2 and TRBJ1-3, with D unresolved. Trimming shortened V by 5 bases and J by 6 bases, and 5 bases separated the two germline ends. CDR1 is SGHTA, CDR2 FQGNSA, per germline. This CDR3 contains 11 residues. CDR3 region: CASSQINTIYF. Written as DNA, the CDR3 is TGTGCCAGCAGCCAAATAAACACCATATATTTT.

In DNA, the CDR3 is TGTGCCAGCAGCGCCAGCGGGGAGGGGACAGATACGCAGTATTTT. Its protein is CASSASGEGTDTQYF. This chain connects TRBV9 to TRBJ2-3, with TRBD2 matching 7 bases. Germline V gives CDR1 SGDLS, CDR2 YYNGEE. The CDR3 sequence is 15 residues long. After removal of 3 bases from V and 3 bases from J, the junction contained 7 bases not matched to a gene.

The sample holds one count of this clone. The V and J genes are TRBV11-2 and TRBJ2-5, with TRBD2 identical over 10 bases. The trim removed 5 bases at V and 4 bases at J, leaving 4 bases unmatched. CDR3 length: 14 residues. Germline V gene sequence: CDR1 SGHAT, CDR2 FQNNGV. CDR3 coding DNA: TGTGCCAGCAGCCGTAGCGGGAGGTCAGAGACCCAGTACTTC. Translated: CASSRSGRSETQYF.

This chain links TRBV19 with TRBJ1-5; 11 positions agree with TRBD1. The trim removed 4 bases at V and 5 bases at J, leaving 7 bases unmatched. The CDR3 runs 16 residues. CDR1 and CDR2 from the germline V gene are LNHDA and SQIVND (reference sequence). The CDR3 DNA reads TGTGCCAGTAGTACATCCGGGACAGGGGGGGATCAGCCCCAGCATTTT. It yields the protein CASSTSGTGGDQPQHF.

The chain uses TRBV20-1 and TRBJ2-1, with 7 bases matching TRBD1. Germline V lookup: CDR1 DFQATT, CDR2 SNEGSKA (reference sequence). CDR3 length: 14 amino acids. J gave up 10 bases and V 3 bases, and 12 bases lay outside the gene matches. The CDR3 spells CSASHRQGLSEQFF. The DNA for the CDR3 is TGCAGTGCTAGTCACAGACAGGGCTTAAGCGAGCAGTTCTTC.

V usage is TRBV7-8 and J usage is TRBJ2-7; 8 bases map to TRBD1. V lost 4 bases, J lost 2 bases, and 7 bases stayed unmatched. Germline V gene sequence: CDR1 SGHVS, CDR2 FQNEAQ. The CDR3 has 15 residues. The CDR3 region is CASSSSGTGPYEQYF. The CDR3 DNA reads as TGTGCCAGCAGCTCATCCGGGACAGGCCCCTACGAGCAGTACTTC.

The J gene is TRBJ1-1, the V gene TRBV6-2 or TRBV6-3; no firm D call. Germline CDR1 is MNHEY and CDR2 is SVGEGT. The CDR3 runs 14 residues. Trimming shortened V by 4 bases and J by 2 bases, and 11 bases separated the two germline ends. CDR3: CASSSPVVNTEAFF. The CDR3 DNA follows: TGTGCCAGCAGTTCCCCCGTTGTCAACACTGAAGCTTTCTTT.

The rearrangement uses TRBV11-2 and TRBJ1-5; maybe TRBD1 (6 bases). CDR3 length: 14 amino acids. Trimming cost V 5 bases and J 3 bases, with 11 bases left between them. In germline, CDR1 is SGHAT, CDR2 FQNNGV. Here the CDR3 DNA reads TGTGCCAGCAGCCCAGGACAGTTCAATCAGCCCCAGCATTTT. This sequence encodes CASSPGQFNQPQHF.